This TCR beta chain comes out of a study of patients and donors after allogeneic stem cell transplantation. Trimming cost V 0 bases and J 3 bases, with 17 bases left between them. This CDR3 is 16 amino acids long. Germline CDR1 is GTSNPN and CDR2 is SVGIG (reference sequence). MiXCR, run by TCRdb on the RT-PCR reads, gives a single entry per CDR3 protein. The sample holds approximately 430,000 distinct CDR3 sequences; approximately 16% are singletons and the top ten take about 7%. V usage is TRBV30 and J usage is TRBJ1-2; maybe TRBD1 (6 bases). The TCR comes from a human donor who was either an allogeneic HSCT recipient or a stem cell or donor lymphocyte infusion donor (not recorded which). It is not recorded whose cells these are; they may come from a transplant donor. The specimen was blood, either unsorted or a sorted T cell fraction (not recorded which). CDR3 in DNA: TGTGCCTGGAGTGTAGGAGGGACACTAGAGGACTATGGCTACACCTTC. Protein sequence: CAWSVGGTLEDYGYTF.